Following are 24 T cell receptor beta chains from one sample sequenced in a study of blood T cell repertoires in COVID-19 (dated by TCRdb to about 2020). The library was built by means of the immunoSEQ multiplex PCR assay. TCRdb stores this immuneACCESS table with in-frame sequences only. Part of the clones is absent; in the studies checked, under half of the shortfall reflects unresolved V genes, and no reason is known for the rest. This sample has about 260,000 clones in its table, and about 87% of those were observed once. The ten largest clones take up approximately 0.9% of the sample. The sequenced sample was PBMCs or T cells enriched from blood (not recorded which). These receptors originate from a man over 45 who had been exposed to COVID-19.

This chain joins TRBV7-8 and TRBJ1-1; TRBD1 aligns across 7 bases. The CDR3 totals 14 residues. V trimming: 5 bases; J trimming: 5 bases; junction bases outside the gene matches: 8. The germline V gene encodes CDR1 SGHVS and CDR2 FQNEAQ. The CDR3 here is CASSRRQGRTEAFF. The DNA for the CDR3 is TGTGCCAGCAGCAGAAGACAGGGTCGGACTGAAGCTTTCTTT.

V is TRBV14 and J is TRBJ1-3; D is unresolved. V lost 4 bases and J lost 0, with 7 bases in between. This CDR3 is 14 amino acids long. Germline V gives CDR1 SGHDN, CDR2 FVKESK. The CDR3 here is CASSLLSSGNTIYF. In nucleotides, the CDR3 is TGTGCCAGCAGCCTCCTAAGCTCTGGAAACACCATATATTTT.

The V call is TRBV5-1, the J call TRBJ2-1, with 14 bases fitting TRBD2. The CDR3 has 17 residues. V lost 3 bases to trimming and J lost 4 bases; unmatched junction nucleotides: 6. Germline V gene lookup returns CDR1 SGHRS and CDR2 YFSETQ. The CDR3 DNA reads TGCGCCAGCAGCTGGGGACTAGCGGGAGCATTGTACAATGAGCAGTTCTTC. Amino acids: CASSWGLAGALYNEQFF. The full variable domain, in which reference TRBV5-1 and TRBJ2-1 provide the parts outside the CDR3, is KAGVTQTPRYLIKTRGQQVTLSCSPISGHRSVSWYQQTPGQGLQFLFEYFSETQRNKGNFPGRFSGRQFSNSRSEMNVSTLELGDSALYLCASSWGLAGALYNEQFFGPGTRLTVL.

V is TRBV19 and J is TRBJ2-7, with D maybe TRBD2 (5 bases). The length of the CDR3 is 15 residues. Germline V CDR1 and CDR2: LNHDA, SQIVND (reference sequence). Trimming removed 6 bases at V and 2 bases at J, with 17 bases between. CDR3 in amino acids: CASRRTAQSAYEQYF. CDR3 sequence (DNA): TGTGCCAGTAGAAGGACTGCTCAAAGCGCCTACGAGCAGTACTTC.

J is TRBJ2-3 and V is TRBV7-6; 13 bases map to TRBD2. V shed 8 bases, J shed 3 bases, and the junction held 8 bases outside the gene matches. The V gene's germline CDR1 is SGHVS and CDR2 FNYEAQ. This CDR3 has 16 residues. The CDR3 nucleotides are TGTGCCAGCGCGCGGACTAGCGGGAGTGCAACAGATACGCAGTATTTT. Protein sequence: CASARTSGSATDTQYF.

This sequence joins TRBV24-1 and TRBJ2-2; D unclear. This CDR3 has 14 residues. V gave up 1 base and J gave up 1 base, with 3 bases separating them. The germline V gene encodes CDR1 KGHDR and CDR2 SFDVKD. CDR3 region: CATSDFRNTGELFF. CDR3 in DNA: TGTGCCACCAGTGATTTTCGGAACACCGGGGAGCTGTTTTTT.

This chain joins TRBV10-2 and TRBJ2-7; TRBD1 matches at 8 bases. J gave up 2 bases and V 2 bases, and 5 bases lay outside the gene matches. The germline V gene encodes CDR1 WSHSY and CDR2 SAAADI. CDR3 length equals 15 residues. The CDR3 here is CASSEGQGDTYEQYV. The CDR3 bases are TGCGCCAGCAGTGAGGGACAGGGAGACACCTACGAGCAGTACGTC.

This clone showed up just once. The rearrangement uses TRBV28 and TRBJ1-2, with TRBD1 as a possible D gene (5 bases). Germline loops: CDR1 MDHEN, CDR2 SYDVKM. Trimming stripped 5 bases from V and 5 bases from J, with 18 bases between. The CDR3 sequence is 15 residues long. CDR3 nucleotides: TGTGCCAGCAGTCCCACGACAGAAGGAACATATGGCTACACCTTC. It yields the protein CASSPTTEGTYGYTF.

This chain joins TRBV7-3 and TRBJ2-3; D gene unclear. The germline V and J ends were trimmed by 5 bases and 6 bases, with 9 bases remaining between them. This CDR3 spans 12 amino acids. Germline assignment: CDR1 SGHTA and CDR2 FQGTGA. The chain's CDR3 is CASSPTHDTQYF. CDR3 bases: TGTGCCAGCAGCCCTACGCATGATACGCAGTATTTT.

V and J are TRBV24-1 and TRBJ2-1; D may be TRBD1 (7 bases). The CDR3 consists of 15 residues. V lost 0 bases, J lost 8 bases, and 13 bases lay in between. Germline V gene sequence: CDR1 KGHDR, CDR2 SFDVKD. The CDR3 DNA reads as TGTGCCACCAGTGATTTGATCAGGGGGGTCGATGAGCAGTTCTTC. This gives the protein CATSDLIRGVDEQFF.

This clone was seen once. The chain links TRBV5-1 to TRBJ2-3; 8 bases are a match to TRBD1. The CDR3 covers 13 residues. Losses at the gene ends were 7 bases for V and 0 bases for J; bases not matched to a gene: 1. Looked up from germline, CDR1 is SGHRS and CDR2 is YFSETQ. Here the CDR3 DNA reads TGCGCCAGCGGGACAGGAAGCACAGATACGCAGTATTTT. Protein sequence: CASGTGSTDTQYF. Filled out from reference TRBV5-1 and TRBJ2-3, the complete variable domain reads KAGVTQTPRYLIKTRGQQVTLSCSPISGHRSVSWYQQTPGQGLQFLFEYFSETQRNKGNFPGRFSGRQFSNSRSEMNVSTLELGDSALYLCASGTGSTDTQYFGPGTRLTVL.

This clone was observed a single time. The V gene is TRBV9, the J gene TRBJ2-3, with 12 bases aligning to TRBD2. Germline-derived CDR1 and CDR2 are SGDLS and YYNGEE. CDR3 length: 16 residues. V lost 4 bases, J lost 2 bases, and 5 bases stayed unmatched. The CDR3 protein is CASSRTSGGITDTQYF. CDR3 DNA: TGTGCCAGCAGCCGTACTAGCGGGGGGATCACAGATACGCAGTATTTT.

The chain employs TRBV28 and TRBJ1-3; D not certain. CDR3 length: 14 residues. Germline V gene lookup returns CDR1 MDHEN and CDR2 SYDVKM. V lost 7 bases to trimming and J lost 5 bases, with 15 bases between them. CDR3 amino acids: CASTEAGERNTIYF. The CDR3 DNA follows: TGTGCCAGCACCGAAGCTGGGGAGCGAAACACCATATATTTT.

This clone is a singleton in its sample. The chain recombines TRBV3-1 (or the pseudogene TRBV3-2) with TRBJ2-1, with TRBD2 matching 10 bases. The CDR3 sequence is 17 residues long. V lost 3 bases and J lost 5; bases outside the gene matches: 10. Germline V gives CDR1 LGHDT, CDR2 YNNKEL (reference sequence). CDR3 in DNA: TGTGCCAGCAGCCATCTCTCAAGCGGGGGGGCCCACAATGAGCAGTTCTTC. It encodes CASSHLSSGGAHNEQFF.

The chain uses TRBV11-3 and TRBJ2-3; a possible D gene is TRBD1 (5 bases). The ends were cut back, 3 bases at V and 7 bases at J, with 14 bases in the middle. CDR1 and CDR2 from the germline V gene are SGHNT and YENEEA. The CDR3 runs 14 residues. The CDR3 region has the DNA TGTGCCAGCAGCTTGGGCAGGGCCTGGAATACGCAGTATTTT. Translated, it gives CASSLGRAWNTQYF.

This chain links TRBV28 with TRBJ1-1; TRBD1 agrees at 7 bases. Germline CDR1 is MDHEN and CDR2 is SYDVKM. The CDR3 is 14 residues long. The CDR3 region has the DNA TGTGCTTCAAACGGGGCAGGGGGGAACACTGAAGCTTTCTTT. Its protein is CASNGAGGNTEAFF.

The chain couples TRBV10-3 to TRBJ2-2, with TRBD2 as a possible D gene (5 bases). Germline loops: CDR1 ENHRY, CDR2 SYGVKD. This CDR3 is 13 amino acids long. The ends were cut back, 6 bases at V and 5 bases at J, with 10 bases in the middle. The CDR3 loop is CAISLPGTGELFF. Written as DNA, the CDR3 is TGTGCCATCAGCCTACCGGGAACCGGGGAGCTGTTTTTT.

The gene calls are TRBV27 and TRBJ2-3; 12 positions match TRBD1. V lost 7 bases, J lost 3 bases, and 11 bases stayed unmatched. Germline V gene lookup returns CDR1 MNHEY and CDR2 SMNVEV (reference sequence). The CDR3 has 17 residues. In DNA, the CDR3 is TGTGCCAGCACCTCGACCGGGACAGGGGGCGGTACAGATACGCAGTATTTT. Its protein is CASTSTGTGGGTDTQYF.

V and J are TRBV5-1 and TRBJ2-2; D perhaps matches TRBD2 (6 bases). V lost 5 bases and J lost 4, with 12 bases in between. Germline lookup yields CDR1 SGHRS and CDR2 YFSETQ. The CDR3 sequence is 14 residues long. The CDR3 protein is CASSRDFPTGELFF. The CDR3 DNA sequence: TGCGCCAGCAGTAGGGACTTTCCCACCGGGGAGCTGTTTTTT.

The CDR3 DNA sequence: TGTGCCAGCAGTTTATGGGGGGCGCCGGGTAACTATGGCTACACCTTC. Translating it yields CASSLWGAPGNYGYTF. The gene calls are TRBV28 and TRBJ1-2; D is perhaps TRBD1 (6 bases). CDR3 size: 16 residues. The germline CDR1 and CDR2 sequences are MDHEN and SYDVKM. Trimming removed 0 bases from V and 1 base from J, with 12 bases in between.

The chain employs TRBV24-1 and TRBJ1-5; D call uncertain. Trimming shortened V by 0 bases and J by 3 bases, and 5 bases separated the two germline ends. CDR1 and CDR2 from the germline V gene are KGHDR and SFDVKD. The CDR3 has 14 residues. CDR3 in DNA: TGTGCCACCAGTGATTTGCAGTCCAATCAGCCCCAGCATTTT. This gives the protein CATSDLQSNQPQHF.

CDR3: CAISRTGFYEQYF. The DNA for the CDR3 is TGTGCCATCAGCCGGACAGGCTTCTACGAGCAGTACTTC. V is TRBV6-5 and J is TRBJ2-7; 7 nucleotides match TRBD1. Germline V gene sequence: CDR1 MNHEY, CDR2 SVGAGI. The CDR3 totals 13 residues. The trim removed 10 bases at V and 3 bases at J, leaving 9 bases unmatched.

This CDR3 reads CASSPIYPGTSGGADTQYF. Here the CDR3 DNA reads TGCGCCAGCAGCCCAATCTACCCTGGGACTAGCGGGGGGGCGGATACGCAGTATTTT. The rearrangement links TRBV5-1 to TRBJ2-3; 16 nucleotides match TRBD2. The length of the CDR3 is 19 residues. CDR1 is SGHRS, CDR2 YFSETQ, per germline. V gave up 4 bases and J gave up 6 bases; unmatched junction bases: 14.

About this clone: One junction end disagrees with the germline gene, perhaps due to a read error. The chain employs TRBV2 and TRBJ1-5; D might be TRBD1 (6 bases). This CDR3 has 15 amino acids. Per germline, CDR1 SNHLY and CDR2 FYNNEI. The CDR3 bases are TGTGCCAGCAGGGAAGGACAGCTCTACAATCAGCCCCAGCATTTT. This encodes CASREGQLYNQPQHF.